This T cell receptor beta chain was sequenced during a study of shared clonotypes between healthy human individuals. Looking at the study overall: Every donor yielded three CD4 naive, three CD4 memory, two CD8 naive and one CD8 memory plate.

The germline gives CDR1 KGHSH, CDR2 LQKENI. This CDR3 is 15 amino acids long. Trimming left V 2 bases short and J 5 bases short, with 13 bases between. Sequencing was performed with immunoSEQ multiplex PCR; in TCRdb, only in-frame clones are kept and a portion is missing. The sample has 600,000 to 750,000 clones, about two thirds seen once. The study's findings and limits: Non-shared clonotypes had lower generation probabilities than clonotypes shared by all four sorted-subset donors.

In regard to this clone: Its target is unknown.

The chain recombines TRBV18 with TRBJ2-1; D not certain. This receptor was taken from a woman in her thirties in good health. Sample: memory CD4+ T cells sorted from blood. Subset reported: CD45RA-negative fraction. CDR3 sequence reads: CASSPVASGDNEQFF. The DNA for the CDR3 is TGTGCCAGCTCACCAGTAGCCTCGGGCGACAATGAGCAGTTCTTC.